Listed below are T cell receptor beta chains from one sample, sequenced in a study of T cells in Graves' hyperthyroidism and ophthalmopathy. In TCRdb, the multiplex PCR reads were re-called with MiXCR into one record per CDR3 protein. The sample has 550,000 to 700,000 distinct CDR3 sequences, under 60% seen once; the top ten hold roughly 19%. Material: peripheral blood or thyroid tissue (not recorded which). All receptors come from an adult woman with Graves' disease, either hyperthyroidism or ophthalmopathy (not recorded which). Both conserved end residues are part of each CDR3. D genes are given only for firm matches. Size tells how often a clone was seen (once, few, many) or the class of an expanded clone, and some rows leave it out.

D,V,length,size,J,CDR3,DNA
.,TRBV6-5,14,.,TRBJ2-6,CASTSGAGANVLTF,TGTGCCAGCACCTCGGGGGCTGGGGCCAACGTCCTGACTTTC
.,TRBV28,14,.,TRBJ2-7,CASSLLGQGYEQYF,TGTGCCAGCAGTTTATTGGGACAAGGCTACGAGCAGTACTTC
.,TRBV14,14,.,TRBJ2-5,CASSQGPEKETQYF,TGTGCCAGCAGCCAGGGGCCGGAGAAAGAGACCCAGTACTTC
TRBD2,TRBV11-2,15,many,TRBJ2-2,CASGTSGRLTGELFF,TGTGCCAGCGGGACTAGCGGGAGACTTACCGGGGAGCTGTTTTTT
.,TRBV5-1,13,many,TRBJ2-7,CASSLGDIYEQYF,TGCGCCAGCAGCTTGGGGGACATTTACGAGCAGTACTTC
TRBD1,TRBV7-2,13,.,TRBJ1-2,CASSLGGQPMGSF,TGTGCCAGCAGCTTAGGGGGACAGCCGATGGGGTCCTTC
TRBD2,TRBV20-1,14,.,TRBJ2-5,CSARGWTSDETQYF,TGCAGTGCTAGAGGCTGGACTAGCGACGAGACCCAGTACTTC
.,TRBV7-9,18,.,TRBJ1-5,CASSQQGGNNQPNQPQHF,TGTGCCAGCAGCCAACAGGGAGGGAACAATCAGCCCAATCAGCCCCAGCATTTT
.,TRBV20-1,14,.,TRBJ1-5,CSARGGPGGRPHHF,TGCAGTGCTAGAGGGGGCCCCGGGGGCCGGCCCCATCATTTT
.,TRBV5-1,16,many,TRBJ1-6,CASSPEPTGSWSPLHF,TGCGCCAGCAGCCCGGAACCAACAGGGAGTTGGTCACCCCTCCACTTT
.,TRBV7-9,17,many,TRBJ2-5,CASSPPIRRVYQETQYF,TGTGCCAGCAGCCCCCCCATACGGCGGGTCTACCAAGAGACCCAGTACTTC
TRBD2,TRBV5-5,14,few,TRBJ2-5,CASSFGGGGETQYF,TGTGCCAGCAGCTTTGGCGGGGGGGGAGAGACCCAGTACTTC
.,TRBV20-1,13,.,TRBJ1-2,CSARDTGNFGYTF,TGCAGTGCTAGAGACACAGGGAACTTTGGCTACACCTTC
.,TRBV6-1,18,.,TRBJ2-6,CASSGGRSSGTGANVLTF,TGTGCCAGCAGTGGGGGGAGAAGTTCAGGGACTGGGGCCAACGTCCTGACTTTC
.,TRBV29-1,16,many,TRBJ1-4,CSVEDWIEGRGEKLFF,TGCAGCGTTGAAGATTGGATAGAGGGGAGGGGTGAAAAACTGTTTTTT
TRBD1,TRBV29-1,13,.,TRBJ1-1,CSVGEGANTEAFF,TGCAGCGTTGGGGAGGGGGCGAACACTGAAGCTTTCTTT
.,TRBV6-6,13,.,TRBJ2-7,CASRPAAGWEQYF,TGTGCCAGCAGACCCGCGGCAGGTTGGGAGCAGTACTTC
TRBD1,TRBV20-1,12,.,TRBJ2-7,CSAADRTDEQYF,TGCAGTGCCGCGGACAGGACGGACGAGCAGTACTTC
.,TRBV7-3,15,many,TRBJ2-7,CASSRLVRDKNEQYF,TGTGCCAGCAGCCGTCTGGTTCGGGACAAAAACGAGCAGTACTTC
.,TRBV13,12,.,TRBJ2-7,CASLEGGHEQYF,TGTGCCAGCTTAGAGGGGGGCCACGAGCAGTACTTC
TRBD1,TRBV18,15,few,TRBJ1-2,CASSPPMTGLVGYTF,TGTGCCAGCTCACCACCAATGACAGGGCTGGTTGGCTACACCTTC
TRBD1,TRBV20-1,13,many,TRBJ1-5,CSAQGQANQPQHF,TGCAGTGCCCAAGGACAGGCCAATCAGCCCCAGCATTTT
TRBD1,TRBV29-1,14,.,TRBJ2-5,CSVYRDRDSEAQYF,TGCAGCGTCTACCGGGACAGGGATTCGGAGGCCCAGTACTTC
TRBD2,TRBV2,13,many,TRBJ2-7,CASESGTTYEQYF,TGTGCCAGCGAGAGCGGGACTACCTACGAGCAGTACTTC
.,TRBV19,11,few,TRBJ1-6,CASSMVSPLHF,TGTGCCAGTAGTATGGTGTCACCCCTCCACTTT
TRBD2,TRBV20-1,14,many,TRBJ2-7,CSARPPGGTNEQYF,TGCAGTGCTAGACCCCCGGGGGGGACAAACGAGCAGTACTTC
.,TRBV3-1,19,few,TRBJ2-5,CASSQDWGAVGDSQETQYF,TGTGCCAGCAGCCAAGATTGGGGGGCCGTCGGGGACAGTCAAGAGACCCAGTACTTC
.,TRBV6-6,15,.,TRBJ2-6,CASSGGLTGANVLTF,TGTGCCAGCAGCGGTGGACTAACGGGGGCCAACGTCCTGACTTTC
.,TRBV6-1,12,.,TRBJ1-1,CASRGVTTEAFF,TGTGCCAGCAGGGGGGTAACCACCGAAGCTTTCTTT
.,TRBV7-9,16,few,TRBJ1-6,CASSLSVGDGGSPLHF,TGTGCCAGCAGCTTATCTGTGGGGGACGGCGGTTCACCCCTCCACTTT
TRBD1,TRBV6-1,16,few,TRBJ1-2,CASSEASTGGIYGYTF,TGTGCCAGCAGTGAAGCAAGCACAGGGGGAATCTATGGCTACACCTTC
.,TRBV7-3,14,many,TRBJ2-2,CASREGGGTGELFF,TGTGCCAGCAGAGAGGGGGGAGGAACCGGGGAGCTGTTTTTT
.,TRBV5-1,14,.,TRBJ1-1,CASSLVGGVAEAFF,TGCGCCAGCAGCTTGGTCGGTGGCGTGGCTGAAGCTTTCTTT
.,TRBV20-1,14,many,TRBJ1-3,CSLTRGSSGNTIYF,TGCAGCCTCACGCGCGGTAGCTCTGGAAACACCATATATTTT
.,TRBV9,13,.,TRBJ1-5,CAWSPQGVQPQHF,TGTGCCTGGAGTCCCCAGGGAGTTCAGCCCCAGCATTTT
.,TRBV11-2,13,many,TRBJ2-7,CASTPIASYEQYF,TGTGCCAGCACCCCAATAGCCTCCTACGAGCAGTACTTC
.,TRBV4-1,15,many,TRBJ1-1,CASSHPGRMNTEAFF,TGCGCCAGCAGCCATCCCGGACGAATGAACACTGAAGCTTTCTTT
.,TRBV2,14,.,TRBJ1-6,CASSVGYSNQPLYF,TGTGCCAGCAGTGTCGGGTATAGCAATCAGCCCCTCTACTTT
.,TRBV27,15,many,TRBJ1-2,CASSAPGVGNYGYTF,TGTGCCAGCAGTGCGCCTGGGGTTGGTAACTATGGCTACACCTTC
.,TRBV7-9,13,once,TRBJ2-5,CASTLEVKGTQYF,TGTGCCAGCACCCTGGAGGTTAAGGGGACCCAGTACTTC
.,TRBV6-2/TRBV6-3,15,.,TRBJ1-1,CASSYTIGLNTEAFF,TGTGCCAGCAGTTACACAATAGGGCTGAACACTGAAGCTTTCTTT
.,TRBV20-1,15,many,TRBJ1-5,CSAIRGGYLNQPQHF,TGCAGTGCTATCCGGGGGGGGTACCTCAATCAGCCCCAGCATTTT
.,TRBV12-3/TRBV12-4,12,many,TRBJ2-7,CASSFEGDEQYF,TGCGCCAGCAGCTTCGAAGGGGACGAGCAGTACTTC
TRBD1,TRBV29-1,12,.,TRBJ1-2,CSVRDSIYGYTF,TGCAGCGTTAGGGACAGTATCTATGGCTACACCTTC
.,TRBV29-1,15,.,TRBJ2-1,CSVEDSGSSYNEQFF,TGCAGCGTTGAGGATAGCGGAAGCTCCTACAATGAGCAGTTCTTC
.,TRBV7-2,16,.,TRBJ2-2,CASSLWGIANTGELFF,TGTGCCAGCAGCCTTTGGGGAATAGCGAACACCGGGGAGCTGTTTTTT
.,TRBV29-1,11,.,TRBJ1-2,CSLVSVDGYTF,TGCAGCTTAGTCTCCGTAGATGGCTACACCTTC
.,TRBV29-1,12,.,TRBJ2-7,CSVITGSHEQYF,TGCAGCGTGATCACAGGCAGTCACGAGCAGTACTTC
.,TRBV10-2,14,.,TRBJ1-5,CASSPEGRGVAQHF,TGCGCCAGCAGTCCGGAGGGACGGGGAGTGGCCCAGCATTTT
TRBD1,TRBV7-6,15,many,TRBJ2-7,CASSPTGLGAYEQYF,TGTGCCAGCAGTCCGACAGGGTTAGGGGCCTACGAGCAGTACTTC
TRBD2,TRBV28,15,few,TRBJ2-7,CASSPSGRIDYEQYF,TGTGCCAGCAGCCCTAGCGGGCGGATCGACTACGAGCAGTACTTC
.,TRBV6-5,11,many,TRBJ1-1,CASSYVAEAFF,TGTGCCAGCAGTTACGTGGCTGAAGCTTTCTTT
.,TRBV27,13,.,TRBJ1-5,CASSQKRNQPQHF,TGTGCCAGCAGTCAGAAGCGGAATCAGCCCCAGCATTTT
TRBD1,TRBV20-1,12,many,TRBJ1-2,CSARVDRGGYTF,TGCAGTGCTAGGGTTGACAGGGGAGGCTACACCTTC
TRBD1,TRBV19,16,.,TRBJ2-5,CASKESGQGQTETQYF,TGTGCCAGTAAGGAAAGTGGACAGGGGCAAACGGAGACCCAGTACTTC